This T cell receptor beta chain stems from a study of CXCR3-negative and CXCR3-positive naive CD8 T cells. Whole-study findings and limits: With respect to TRBV-TRBJ usage, naive CXCR3-negative and CXCR3-positive cells were similar; memory differed. The study found more hydrophobic TRB CDR3s in CXCR3-positive naive cells than in CXCR3-negative naive cells.

Remarks on this clonotype: What it binds is not known.

The study sorted every CD8+ T cell subset in triplicate at under 350,000 cells each. Each TRB cDNA library was prepared by 5' RACE (with UMI labels). No DNA is given; TCRdb re-called the 5' RACE reads and lists each CDR3 protein once. The sample table includes 130,000 to 150,000 distinct CDR3 sequences. CDR3 length equals 14 residues. Germline CDR1 and CDR2: SEHNR and FQNEAQ (reference sequence). This clonotype was sampled from a human donor in good health. Some clones in this sample may be carry-over from other donors' samples. Sequencing used naive CXCR3+ CD8+ T cells from blood. The subset: CD45RO-CCR7+CD27+CD95- naive CD8+ T cells expressing CXCR3 (TNR3+). This chain joins TRBV7-9 and TRBJ2-3. The chain's CDR3 is CASSSDWNTDTQYF.